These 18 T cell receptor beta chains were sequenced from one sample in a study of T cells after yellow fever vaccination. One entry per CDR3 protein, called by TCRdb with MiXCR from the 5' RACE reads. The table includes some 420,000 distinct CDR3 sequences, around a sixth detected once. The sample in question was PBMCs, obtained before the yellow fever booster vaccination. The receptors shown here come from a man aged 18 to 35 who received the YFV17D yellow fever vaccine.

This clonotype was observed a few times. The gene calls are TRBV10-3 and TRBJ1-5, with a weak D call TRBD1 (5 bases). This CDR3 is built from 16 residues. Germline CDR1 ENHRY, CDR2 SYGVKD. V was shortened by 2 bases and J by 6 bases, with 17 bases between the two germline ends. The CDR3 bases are TGTGCCATCAGTGAGGGGGGAGGCCGGTCAGGTCAGCCCCAGCATTTT. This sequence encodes CAISEGGGRSGQPQHF.

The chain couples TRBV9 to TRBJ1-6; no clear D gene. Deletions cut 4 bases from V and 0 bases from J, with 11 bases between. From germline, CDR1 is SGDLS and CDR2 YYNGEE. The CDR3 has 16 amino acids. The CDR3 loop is CASSPRHDSYNSPLHF. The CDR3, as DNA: TGTGCCAGCAGCCCCAGACACGACTCCTATAATTCACCCCTCCACTTT. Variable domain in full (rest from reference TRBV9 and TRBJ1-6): DSGVTQTPKHLITATGQRVTLRCSPRSGDLSVYWYQQSLDQGLQFLIQYYNGEERAKGNILERFSAQQFPDLHSELNLSSLELGDSALYFCASSPRHDSYNSPLHFGNGTRLTVT.

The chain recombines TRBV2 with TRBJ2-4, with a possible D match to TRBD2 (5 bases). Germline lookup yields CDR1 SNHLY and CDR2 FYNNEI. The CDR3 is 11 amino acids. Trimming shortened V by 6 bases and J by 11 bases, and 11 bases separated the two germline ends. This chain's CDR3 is CASRGDGVQYF. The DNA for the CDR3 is TGTGCCAGCAGGGGAGACGGTGTTCAGTACTTC.

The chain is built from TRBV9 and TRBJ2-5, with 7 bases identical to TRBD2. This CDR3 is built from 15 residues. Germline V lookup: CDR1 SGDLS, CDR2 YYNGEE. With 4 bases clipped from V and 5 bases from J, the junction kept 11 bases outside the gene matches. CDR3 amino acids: CASSTTPTSAETQYF. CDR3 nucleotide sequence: TGTGCCAGCAGCACAACGCCTACTAGCGCGGAGACCCAGTACTTC.

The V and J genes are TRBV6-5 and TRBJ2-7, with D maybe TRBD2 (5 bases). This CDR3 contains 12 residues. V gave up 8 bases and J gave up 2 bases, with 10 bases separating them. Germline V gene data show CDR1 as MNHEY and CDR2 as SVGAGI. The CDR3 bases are TGTGCCAGCCTCGAGGGAGCCTACGAGCAGTACGTC. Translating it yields CASLEGAYEQYV.

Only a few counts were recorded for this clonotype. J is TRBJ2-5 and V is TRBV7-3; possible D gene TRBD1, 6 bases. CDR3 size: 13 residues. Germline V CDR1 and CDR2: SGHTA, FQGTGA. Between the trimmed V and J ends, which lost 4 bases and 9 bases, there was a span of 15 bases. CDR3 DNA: TGTGCCAGCAGCTCCGACGGCCCAGGGGCCCAGTACTTC. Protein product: CASSSDGPGAQYF.

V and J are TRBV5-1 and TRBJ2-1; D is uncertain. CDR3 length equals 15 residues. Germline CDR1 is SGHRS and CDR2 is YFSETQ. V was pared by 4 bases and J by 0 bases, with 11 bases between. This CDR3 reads CASSAAVLSYNEQFF. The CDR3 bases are TGCGCCAGCAGCGCCGCGGTCCTCTCCTACAATGAGCAGTTCTTC.

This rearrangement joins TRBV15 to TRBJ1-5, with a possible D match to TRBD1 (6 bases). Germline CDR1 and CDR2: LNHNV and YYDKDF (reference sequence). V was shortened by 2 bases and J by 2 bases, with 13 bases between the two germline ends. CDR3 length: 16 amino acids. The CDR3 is CATSRSGPGGNQPQHF. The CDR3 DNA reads TGTGCCACCAGCAGATCGGGGCCAGGGGGCAATCAGCCCCAGCATTTT. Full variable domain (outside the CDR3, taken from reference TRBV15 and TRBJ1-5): DAMVIQNPRYQVTQFGKPVTLSCSQTLNHNVMYWYQQKSSQAPKLLFHYYDKDFNNEADTPDNFQSRRPNTSFCFLDIRSPGLGDTAMYLCATSRSGPGGNQPQHFGDGTRLSIL.

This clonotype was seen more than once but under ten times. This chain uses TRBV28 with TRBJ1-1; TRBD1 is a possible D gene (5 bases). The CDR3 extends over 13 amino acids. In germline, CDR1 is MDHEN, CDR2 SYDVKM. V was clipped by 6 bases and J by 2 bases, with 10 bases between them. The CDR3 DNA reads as TGTGCCAGCAGAGATACAGGTAACACTGAAGCTTTCTTT. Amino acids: CASRDTGNTEAFF. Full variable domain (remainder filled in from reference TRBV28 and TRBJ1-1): DVKVTQSSRYLVKRTGEKVFLECVQDMDHENMFWYRQDPGLGLRLIYFSYDVKMKEKGDIPEGYSVSREKKERFSLILESASTNQTSMYLCASRDTGNTEAFFGQGTRLTVV.

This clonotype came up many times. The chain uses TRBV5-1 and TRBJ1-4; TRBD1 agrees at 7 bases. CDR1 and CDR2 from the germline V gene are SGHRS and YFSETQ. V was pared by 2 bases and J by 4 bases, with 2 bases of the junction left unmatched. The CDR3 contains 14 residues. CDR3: CASSFGTDNEKLFF. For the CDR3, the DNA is TGCGCCAGCAGCTTCGGGACAGATAATGAAAAACTGTTTTTT.

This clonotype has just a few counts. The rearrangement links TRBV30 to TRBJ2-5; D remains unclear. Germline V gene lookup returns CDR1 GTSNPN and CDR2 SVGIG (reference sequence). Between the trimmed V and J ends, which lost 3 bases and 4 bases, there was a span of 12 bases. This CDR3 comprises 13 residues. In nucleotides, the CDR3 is TGTGCCTGGAGGCCCCCGACTGGAGAGACCCAGTACTTC. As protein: CAWRPPTGETQYF.

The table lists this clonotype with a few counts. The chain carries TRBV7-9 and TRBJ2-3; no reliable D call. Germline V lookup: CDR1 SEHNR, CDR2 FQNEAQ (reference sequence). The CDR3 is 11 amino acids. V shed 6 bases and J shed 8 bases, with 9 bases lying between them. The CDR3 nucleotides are TGTGCCAGCAGTTTCGGGTCTACGCAGTATTTT. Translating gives CASSFGSTQYF.

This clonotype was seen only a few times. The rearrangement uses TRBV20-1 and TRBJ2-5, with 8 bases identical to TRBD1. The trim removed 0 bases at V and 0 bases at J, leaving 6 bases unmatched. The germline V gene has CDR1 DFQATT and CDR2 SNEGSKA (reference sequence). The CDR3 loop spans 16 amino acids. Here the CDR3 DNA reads TGCAGTGCTAGAGACACCGGGACAGGACACCAAGAGACCCAGTACTTC. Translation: CSARDTGTGHQETQYF.

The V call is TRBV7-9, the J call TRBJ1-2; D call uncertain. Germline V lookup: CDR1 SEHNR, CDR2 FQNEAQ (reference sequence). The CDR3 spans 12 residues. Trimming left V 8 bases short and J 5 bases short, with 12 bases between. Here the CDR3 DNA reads TGTGCCAGCGTGTCGTTACATTATGGCTACACCTTC. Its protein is CASVSLHYGYTF.

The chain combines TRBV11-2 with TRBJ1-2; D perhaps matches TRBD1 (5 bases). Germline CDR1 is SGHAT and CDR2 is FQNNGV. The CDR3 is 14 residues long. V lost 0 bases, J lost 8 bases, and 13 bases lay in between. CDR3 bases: TGTGCCAGCAGCTTAGAGGGGACTGCCGGGGGCTACACCTTC. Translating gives CASSLEGTAGGYTF. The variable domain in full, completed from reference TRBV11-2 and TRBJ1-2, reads EAGVAQSPRYKIIEKRQSVAFWCNPISGHATLYWYQQILGQGPKLLIQFQNNGVVDDSQLPKDRFSAERLKGVDSTLKIQPAKLEDSAVYLCASSLEGTAGGYTFGSGTRLTVV.

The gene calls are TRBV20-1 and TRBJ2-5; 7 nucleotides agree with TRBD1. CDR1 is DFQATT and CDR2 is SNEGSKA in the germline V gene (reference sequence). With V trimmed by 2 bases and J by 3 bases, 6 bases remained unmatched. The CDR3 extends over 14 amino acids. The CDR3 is CSARRQGREETQYF. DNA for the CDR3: TGCAGTGCTAGAAGACAGGGACGGGAAGAGACCCAGTACTTC.

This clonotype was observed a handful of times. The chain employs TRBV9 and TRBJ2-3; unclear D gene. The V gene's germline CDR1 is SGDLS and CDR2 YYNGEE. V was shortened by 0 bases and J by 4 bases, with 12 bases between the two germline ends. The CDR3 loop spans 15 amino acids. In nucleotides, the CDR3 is TGTGCCAGCAGCGTAGGCCCTAGTTCGGCAGATACGCAGTATTTT. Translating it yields CASSVGPSSADTQYF.

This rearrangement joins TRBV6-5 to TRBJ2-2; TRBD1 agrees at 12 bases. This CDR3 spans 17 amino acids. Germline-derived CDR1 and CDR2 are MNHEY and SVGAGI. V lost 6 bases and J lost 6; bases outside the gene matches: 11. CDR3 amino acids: CASSRDRGRIPAGELFF. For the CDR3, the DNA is TGTGCCAGCAGCCGGGACAGGGGGCGTATTCCCGCCGGGGAGCTGTTTTTT.